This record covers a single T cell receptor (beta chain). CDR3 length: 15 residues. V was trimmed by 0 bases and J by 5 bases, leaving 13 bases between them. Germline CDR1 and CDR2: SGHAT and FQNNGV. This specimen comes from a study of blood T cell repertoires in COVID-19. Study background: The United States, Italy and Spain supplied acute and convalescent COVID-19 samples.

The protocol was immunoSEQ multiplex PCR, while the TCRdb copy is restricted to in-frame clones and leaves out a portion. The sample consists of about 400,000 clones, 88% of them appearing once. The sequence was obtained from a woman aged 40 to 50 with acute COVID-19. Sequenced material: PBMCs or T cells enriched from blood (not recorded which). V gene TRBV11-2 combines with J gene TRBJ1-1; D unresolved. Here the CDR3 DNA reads TGTGCCAGCAGCTTAGATCTTCTGGTCCGGACTGAAGCTTTCTTT. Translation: CASSLDLLVRTEAFF.